These 19 T cell receptor beta chains were all obtained from the same sample, sequenced in a study of OX40 agonist ivuxolimab in advanced cancers. Repertoires were generated with immunoSEQ multiplex PCR, while TCRdb's copy carries only in-frame clones and drops some. This table has some 90,000 clones, around 87% appearing once. The material was CD4+ or CD8+ T cells sorted from blood, obtained in a trial of the OX40 agonist ivuxolimab. These receptors all come from an adult with an advanced solid tumor such as melanoma, head and neck, liver or kidney cancer.

The chain links TRBV2 to TRBJ2-7; D possibly corresponds to TRBD2 (5 bases). This CDR3 is built from 14 residues. The V gene lost 6 bases and the J gene lost 0 bases, with 12 bases spanning the gap. Germline lookup yields CDR1 SNHLY and CDR2 FYNNEI. CDR3 nucleotides: TGTGCCAGCAGGGAGGACTTCATCTCCTACGAGCAGTACTTC. It specifies CASREDFISYEQYF.

The V call is TRBV29-1, the J call TRBJ2-3, with D hard to call. V shed 4 bases and J shed 2 bases, with 10 bases lying between them. The CDR3 runs to 13 residues. CDR1 is SQVTM and CDR2 is ANQGSEA in the germline V gene. The CDR3 coding sequence is TGCAGCGTTGGCCTGACCTACACAGATACGCAGTATTTT. Translating gives CSVGLTYTDTQYF.

The chain carries TRBV5-4 and TRBJ2-1; 11 bases align to TRBD2. The germline gives CDR1 SGHNT, CDR2 YYREEE (reference sequence). V dropped 4 bases and J dropped 6; count of bases not matched to a gene: 9. This CDR3 spans 16 amino acids. The chain's CDR3 is CASSLALSGRANEQFF. The CDR3 bases are TGTGCCAGCAGCCTAGCTCTTAGCGGGAGGGCCAATGAGCAGTTCTTC.

V usage is TRBV5-1 and J usage is TRBJ1-3; tentative D call: TRBD1 (5 bases). The CDR3 sequence is 15 residues long. From germline, CDR1 is SGHRS and CDR2 YFSETQ. V dropped 2 bases and J dropped 4 bases, with 13 bases sitting between them. This CDR3 reads CASSLGAGLGNTIYF. CDR3 bases: TGCGCCAGCAGCTTAGGAGCAGGGCTAGGAAACACCATATATTTT.

This CDR3 is CASSLAGVVDTQYF. DNA of the CDR3: TGCGCCAGCAGCCTAGCGGGAGTGGTAGATACGCAGTATTTT. The chain uses TRBV4-1 and TRBJ2-3; 9 nucleotides agree with TRBD2. Losses at the gene ends were 4 bases for V and 5 bases for J; bases not matched to a gene: 4. CDR1 is MGHRA and CDR2 is YSYEKL in the germline V gene. The CDR3 length is 14 residues.

The CDR3 sequence is CASRGTSVGELFF. The CDR3 DNA sequence: TGTGCCAGCAGAGGGACTAGCGTCGGGGAGCTGTTTTTT. The chain carries TRBV11-2 and TRBJ2-2; TRBD2 matches 10 bases. The length of the CDR3 is 13 residues. Looked up from germline, CDR1 is SGHAT and CDR2 is FQNNGV. Trimming took 6 bases from V and 7 from J; bases not matched to a gene: 2.

V and J are TRBV5-1 and TRBJ2-7; tentatively, D is TRBD2 (6 bases). The CDR3 extends over 15 amino acids. Germline CDR1 SGHRS, CDR2 YFSETQ. The germline V and J ends were trimmed by 2 bases and 5 bases, with 17 bases remaining between them. The CDR3 bases are TGCGCCAGCAGCTTATTCGCGGGAAAAATTGACGAGCAGTACTTC. Translation gives CASSLFAGKIDEQYF.

This clone was seen at least ten times. The V gene is TRBV7-2, the J gene TRBJ1-1; D not resolved. The V end lost 7 bases, the J end lost 3 bases, and 12 bases lay between the germline ends. Germline V gene lookup returns CDR1 SGHTA and CDR2 FQGNSA. The CDR3 runs 13 residues. CDR3 residues: CASNRQRDTEAFF. The CDR3 region has the DNA TGTGCCAGCAATCGTCAGAGGGACACTGAAGCTTTCTTT.

This chain joins TRBV7-9 and TRBJ1-5, with D unresolved. This CDR3 has 12 residues. Trimming took off 1 base at V and 9 bases at J, with 7 bases between the two ends. Germline CDR1 reads SEHNR; CDR2 reads FQNEAQ (reference sequence). The CDR3 spells CASSLEDRPQHF. CDR3 DNA: TGTGCCAGCAGCTTAGAAGACCGGCCCCAGCATTTT.

The V and J genes are TRBV2 and TRBJ1-1; no clear D gene. This CDR3 has 13 residues. Germline CDR1 and CDR2: SNHLY and FYNNEI. V lost 7 bases to trimming and J lost 0 bases, with 9 bases between them. As DNA, the CDR3 is TGTGCCAGCATCCTGGACGTGAACACTGAAGCTTTCTTT. The encoded protein is CASILDVNTEAFF.

Only one count was recorded for this clone. The chain links TRBV10-1 to TRBJ1-1; TRBD1 agrees at 10 bases. The CDR3 spans 15 residues. Germline CDR1 reads WNHNN; CDR2 reads SYGVQD (reference sequence). After removal of 3 bases from V and 5 bases from J, the junction contained 6 bases not matched to a gene. This chain's CDR3 is CASSDRGTGVTEAFF. Written as DNA, the CDR3 is TGCGCCAGCAGTGATAGAGGGACAGGGGTGACTGAAGCTTTCTTT.

CDR3 in amino acids: CATSREYGQGNYGYTF. The CDR3 DNA reads as TGTGCCACCAGCAGGGAATACGGACAGGGCAACTATGGCTACACCTTC. This chain connects TRBV15 to TRBJ1-2; 8 nucleotides match TRBD1. Germline loops: CDR1 LNHNV, CDR2 YYDKDF (reference sequence). The ends lost 3 bases at V and 2 bases at J; junction bases unmatched: 8. The CDR3 loop spans 16 amino acids.

The rearrangement joins TRBV6-1 to TRBJ2-3; 7 bases map to TRBD1. The germline V gene has CDR1 MNHNS and CDR2 SASEGT. The CDR3 is 15 amino acids. V was pared by 7 bases and J by 3 bases, with 10 bases of the junction left unmatched. CDR3 loop: CASNQRQGWTDTQYF. In nucleotides, the CDR3 is TGTGCCAGCAACCAAAGACAGGGCTGGACAGATACGCAGTATTTT.

This chain uses TRBV7-2 with TRBJ2-1, with 8 nucleotides matching TRBD1. The CDR3 covers 15 residues. Germline CDR1 SGHTA, CDR2 FQGNSA. Trimming cost V 2 bases and J 7 bases; bases outside gene matches: 7. The CDR3 here is CASSLSRDRWNEQFF. DNA for the CDR3: TGTGCCAGCAGCTTATCCAGGGACAGGTGGAATGAGCAGTTCTTC.

The chain employs TRBV5-4 and TRBJ1-1; 7 nucleotides align to TRBD1. The CDR3 totals 15 residues. The V segment lost 4 bases and the J segment 7 bases; nucleotides outside the gene matches: 13. Germline V gene sequence: CDR1 SGHNT, CDR2 YYREEE (reference sequence). CDR3 loop: CASSLQTGQVYEAFF. The DNA of the CDR3 is TGTGCCAGCAGCCTGCAAACCGGACAGGTGTATGAAGCTTTCTTT. Combining the CDR3 with reference TRBV5-4 and TRBJ1-1 gives the whole variable domain ETGVTQSPTHLIKTRGQQVTLRCSSQSGHNTVSWYQQALGQGPQFIFQYYREEENGRGNFPPRFSGLQFPNYSSELNVNALELDDSALYLCASSLQTGQVYEAFFGQGTRLTVV.

The chain has TRBV14 and TRBJ1-2, with a tentative D call TRBD1 (6 bases). Trimming cost V 0 bases and J 7 bases, with 9 bases left between them. The CDR3 spans 13 residues. Germline V CDR1 and CDR2: SGHDN, FVKESK. CDR3: CASSQDGRGGYTF. CDR3 nucleotides: TGTGCCAGCAGCCAAGATGGCAGGGGTGGCTACACCTTC.

The CDR3 sequence: CSVTTGGAGTEAFF. The CDR3 DNA sequence: TGCAGCGTTACCACAGGGGGCGCGGGCACTGAAGCTTTCTTT. The V and J genes are TRBV29-1 and TRBJ1-1; 9 nucleotides line up with TRBD1. Germline V gives CDR1 SQVTM, CDR2 ANQGSEA. Trimming removed 5 bases from V and 4 bases from J; junction bases left unmatched: 8. The CDR3 length is 14 residues.

The chain uses TRBV7-3 and TRBJ2-7; 11 positions match TRBD1. The CDR3 consists of 16 residues. J was trimmed by 6 bases and V by 6 bases; bases with no gene match: 13. Germline CDR1 SGHTA, CDR2 FQGTGA. CDR3 nucleotide sequence: TGTGCCAGCAGTCTAACCACGGGACAGGGGGGGTCCGAGCAGTACTTC. It specifies CASSLTTGQGGSEQYF.

V is TRBV5-1 and J is TRBJ2-5, with D possibly being TRBD1 or TRBD2 (5 bases each). Germline V lookup: CDR1 SGHRS, CDR2 YFSETQ. V lost 4 bases and J lost 2, with 12 bases in between. The CDR3 has 14 residues. The CDR3 DNA reads as TGCGCCAGCAGCGGGACGTCTACTCAAGAGACCCAGTACTTC. It yields the protein CASSGTSTQETQYF.